Listed below are T cell receptor beta chains from one sample, sequenced in a study of regulatory T cells in long-lasting Graves disease. TCRdb used MiXCR to reprocess the multiplex PCR reads, holding one entry per CDR3 protein. This sample has a few hundred thousand distinct CDR3 sequences, with 15% found just once. This same sample was also part of a study on T cells in Graves' hyperthyroidism and ophthalmopathy.

Sequencing used peripheral blood mononuclear cells (PBMCs), obtained at new diagnosis, from a patient treated with antithyroid drugs. The source of these receptors is a woman between 40 and 55 years old with Graves disease. The CDR3 runs from the conserved cysteine through the conserved F or W. The order of the fields is V gene, clone size, J gene, D gene, CDR3 DNA, CDR3 protein. A D gene is named only where the DNA matches it firmly. Clone size is given for some rows only: seen once, a few or many times, or a class if the clone is expanded.

>TRBV27|NA|TRBJ2-2|TRBD2
TGTGCCAGCAGTTGGTCTAGCGGACAATCCACCGGGGAGCTGTTTTTT
CASSWSSGQSTGELFF
>TRBV4-1|NA|TRBJ2-2|NA
TGCGCCAGCAGCCCCCCGGACAGACCCACCGGGGAGCTGTTTTTT
CASSPPDRPTGELFF
>TRBV9|few|TRBJ1-3|TRBD1
TGTGCCAGCAGCGTATCGCCCGGGACAGGGGCTGGAAACACCATATATTTT
CASSVSPGTGAGNTIYF
>TRBV9|many|TRBJ1-2|NA
TGTGCCAGCAGCCCCGGAGGAGCGGTGCTCTATGGCTACACCTTC
CASSPGGAVLYGYTF
>TRBV27|many|TRBJ1-6|TRBD1
TGTGCCAGCAGTTTAGGGACAGGGTTTAATTCACCCCTCCACTTT
CASSLGTGFNSPLHF
>TRBV4-1|few|TRBJ2-3|TRBD2
TGCGCCAGCAGCCCGAGGACTAGCGGGAGGTCTAGCACAGATACGCAGTATTTT
CASSPRTSGRSSTDTQYF
>TRBV11-3|NA|TRBJ2-7|TRBD2
TGTGCCAGCAGCAATAGCGGGAGGTCCTCCTACGAGCAGTACTTC
CASSNSGRSSYEQYF
>TRBV5-5|many|TRBJ2-1|TRBD1
TGTGCCAGCAGCAGTGAGGACAGGGGTCACCGTAATGAGCAGTTCTTC
CASSSEDRGHRNEQFF
>TRBV9|many|TRBJ2-7|NA
TGTGCCAGCAGCGTAGCTAGCTCCTACGAGCAGTACTTC
CASSVASSYEQYF
>TRBV20-1|NA|TRBJ2-7|TRBD1
TGCAGTGCTAGGCGCCTCCGGGACAGTAACTACGAGCAGTACTTC
CSARRLRDSNYEQYF
>TRBV19|NA|TRBJ2-7|TRBD2
TGTGCCAGTAGTACGTTGACTAGCGGGAGGGTCGTTGAGCAGTCCTTC
CASSTLTSGRVVEQSF
>TRBV6-1|NA|TRBJ2-7|NA
TGTGCCAGCAGCCATGAGTTAGAAGGGGGGACCTACGAGCGGTACTTC
CASSHELEGGTYERYF
>TRBV12-3/TRBV12-4|NA|TRBJ2-5|TRBD2
TGTGCCAGCAGTTTTTTGAGCGGGAGAGAGACCCAGTACTTC
CASSFLSGRETQYF
>TRBV11-3|many|TRBJ2-3|NA
TGTGCCAGCAGCTTCGCGACAGGCACAGATACGCAGTATTTT
CASSFATGTDTQYF
>TRBV12-3/TRBV12-4|many|TRBJ2-7|TRBD2
TGTGCCAGCAGCCCCCGCCCAGGAGGTAGCGGGAACTACGAGCAGTACTTC
CASSPRPGGSGNYEQYF
>TRBV28|many|TRBJ2-7|TRBD1
TGTGCCAGCAGTCTCCGGGACAGGTTCTACGAGCAGTACTTC
CASSLRDRFYEQYF
>TRBV4-2|NA|TRBJ2-7|TRBD1
TGTGCCAGCAGCCATTCCGGGGACAGGGCTTACGAGCAGTACTTC
CASSHSGDRAYEQYF
>TRBV13|many|TRBJ2-3|NA
TGTGCCAGCAGCTCGGACGTGGGAGGCTACACAGATACGCAGTATTTT
CASSSDVGGYTDTQYF
>TRBV20-1|NA|TRBJ1-5|TRBD1
TGCAGTGCTAGAGATCTAACAGGGGCTGGGCCCCAGCATTTT
CSARDLTGAGPQHF
>TRBV7-9|few|TRBJ1-1|NA
TGTGCCAGCAACCCATGGTGGCCGGGCAACACTGAAGCTTTCTTT
CASNPWWPGNTEAFF
>TRBV12-3/TRBV12-4|many|TRBJ2-7|NA
TGTGCCAGCAGCTCAGACTACTACGAGCAGTACTTC
CASSSDYYEQYF
>TRBV12-3/TRBV12-4|NA|TRBJ1-4|NA
TGTGCCAGCAGGCCGGGACGGCGGAATGAAAAACTGTTTTTT
CASRPGRRNEKLFF
>TRBV12-3/TRBV12-4|NA|TRBJ2-3|NA
TGTGCCTCACTCCGGGGGACTAGCACAGATACGCAGTATTTT
CASLRGTSTDTQYF